This TCR beta chain was retrieved from a study of blood T cell repertoires in COVID-19. Study context: From T cells, B-cell-depleted T cells, or PBMCs came the material, which was cDNA or gDNA.

Clones were read by immunoSEQ multiplex PCR, and TCRdb kept only the in-frame ones, dropping some. The table lists about 60,000 clones, 77% of them singletons. This CDR3 contains 14 residues. V lost 5 bases to trimming and J lost 3 bases, with 14 bases between them. Germline CDR1 is SGHAT and CDR2 is FQNNGV. The sample was peripheral blood. The J gene is TRBJ2-7, the V gene TRBV11-2; possible D gene TRBD1, 7 bases. The sequence derives from a human donor in a cohort sampled during active COVID-19. CDR3 protein: CASSLYRGGYEQYF. CDR3 DNA: TGTGCCAGCAGCCTGTACAGGGGAGGCTACGAGCAGTACTTC.